This T cell receptor (beta chain) was sequenced for a study of shared clonotypes between healthy human individuals. Measured with immunoSEQ multiplex PCR; TCRdb has only the in-frame clones, and not every one. The data show approximately 720,000 clones, with around 72% seen just once and 1.5% to 2% held by the top ten. CDR1 SGHRS and CDR2 YFSETQ come from the germline V gene. This CDR3 has 13 residues. The V gene lost 4 bases and the J gene lost 1 base, with 8 bases spanning the gap. This chain connects TRBV5-1 to TRBJ1-1; D unresolved. The sample taken for sequencing was memory CD4+ T cells sorted from blood. Subset specified: CD45RA-negative fraction. This clonotype was sampled from a woman aged 25 to 39 in good health. CDR3 region: CASSVDGNTEAFF. In nucleotides, the CDR3 is TGCGCCAGCAGCGTGGACGGGAACACTGAAGCTTTCTTT.